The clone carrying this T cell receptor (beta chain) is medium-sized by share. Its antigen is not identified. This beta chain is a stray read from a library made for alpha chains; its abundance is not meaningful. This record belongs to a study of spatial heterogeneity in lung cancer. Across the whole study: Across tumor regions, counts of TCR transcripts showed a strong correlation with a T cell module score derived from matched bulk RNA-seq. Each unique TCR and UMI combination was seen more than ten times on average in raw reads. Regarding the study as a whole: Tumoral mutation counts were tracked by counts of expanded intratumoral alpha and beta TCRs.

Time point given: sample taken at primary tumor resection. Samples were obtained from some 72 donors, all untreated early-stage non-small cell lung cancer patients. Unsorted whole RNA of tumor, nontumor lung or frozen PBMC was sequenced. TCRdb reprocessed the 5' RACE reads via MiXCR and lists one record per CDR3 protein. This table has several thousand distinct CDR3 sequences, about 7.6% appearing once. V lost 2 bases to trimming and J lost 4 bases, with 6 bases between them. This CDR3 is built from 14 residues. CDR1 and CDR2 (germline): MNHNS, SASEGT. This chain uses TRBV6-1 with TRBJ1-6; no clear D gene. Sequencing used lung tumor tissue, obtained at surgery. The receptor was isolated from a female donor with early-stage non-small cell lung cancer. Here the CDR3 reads CASSERLYNSPLHF. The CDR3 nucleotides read TGTGCCAGCAGTGAACGGCTTTATAATTCACCCCTCCACTTT.